These T cell receptor beta chains were read from a single sample in a study of blood T cell repertoires in COVID-19. Profiling relied on immunoSEQ multiplex PCR, and the TCRdb table lists in-frame clones only, not all of them. In the table there are under 150,000 clones, approximately 88% of which are singletons. Sequencing was done on a sample of peripheral blood. The receptors were gathered from a human donor in a cohort sampled during active COVID-19. The CDR3 runs from the conserved cysteine through the conserved F or W. D genes are given only for firm matches. Some rows have no size entry. The others give once, few or many, or a class for an expanded clone.

v_call	d_call	j_call	cdr3_length	clone_size	cdr3_aa	cdr3_nt
TRBV6-6	NA	TRBJ2-7	16	once	CASSADRTLYSYEQYF	TGTGCCAGCAGTGCCGACAGGACCCTATACTCCTACGAGCAGTACTTC
TRBV7-9	NA	TRBJ2-5	13	once	CASSPPSQETQYF	TGTGCCAGCAGTCCTCCTAGCCAAGAGACCCAGTACTTC
TRBV3-1/TRBV3-2	NA	TRBJ2-7	13	NA	CASSPGGWYEQYF	TGTGCCAGCAGCCCGGGGGGCTGGTACGAGCAGTACTTC
TRBV7-9	TRBD2	TRBJ2-7	12	NA	CASSSGGVEQYF	TGTGCCAGCAGCTCCGGGGGGGTTGAGCAGTACTTC
TRBV19	NA	TRBJ1-1	14	once	CASSIIRGDTEAFF	TGTGCCAGTAGTATTATCAGGGGCGACACTGAAGCTTTCTTT
TRBV5-4	TRBD2	TRBJ2-1	16	NA	CASSLGAGGFYNEQFF	TGTGCCAGCAGCTTGGGAGCGGGGGGTTTCTACAATGAGCAGTTCTTC
TRBV27	NA	TRBJ1-1	14	NA	CATHQGRGNTEAFF	TGTGCCACCCATCAAGGCCGAGGGAACACTGAAGCTTTCTTT
TRBV29-1	TRBD2	TRBJ2-7	16	NA	CSVLGLAGRRDYEQYF	TGCAGCGTTCTAGGACTAGCGGGGCGACGAGACTACGAGCAGTACTTC
TRBV4-1	TRBD1	TRBJ2-5	16	NA	CASSQEAGGHQETQYF	TGCGCCAGCAGCCAAGAGGCAGGGGGCCACCAAGAGACCCAGTACTTC
TRBV11-2	NA	TRBJ2-1	14	NA	CASSLIGTYNEQFF	TGTGCCAGCAGCTTAATCGGGACTTACAATGAGCAGTTCTTC
TRBV5-1	NA	TRBJ1-4	15	once	CASTPTAATNEKLFF	TGCGCCAGCACTCCGACAGCTGCAACTAATGAAAAACTGTTTTTT
TRBV7-9	TRBD1	TRBJ1-3	16	NA	CASRLNAGGSGNTIYF	TGTGCCAGCAGGTTAAACGCAGGGGGATCTGGAAACACCATATATTTT
TRBV18	NA	TRBJ2-3	15	NA	CASSPQQGFSDTQYF	TGTGCCAGCTCACCACAACAGGGTTTTTCAGATACGCAGTATTTT
TRBV7-6	NA	TRBJ2-6	15	NA	CASSQDLSGANVLTF	TGTGCCAGCAGCCAGGACTTATCTGGGGCCAACGTCCTGACTTTC
TRBV7-7	NA	TRBJ1-4	14	NA	CASSAGIRDEKLFF	TGTGCCAGCAGCGCAGGGATAAGGGATGAAAAACTGTTTTTT
TRBV7-8	TRBD1	TRBJ1-1	15	NA	CASSRLSTGGHEAFF	TGTGCCAGCAGCCGACTTTCGACAGGGGGCCATGAAGCTTTCTTT
TRBV6-2/TRBV6-3	NA	TRBJ2-5	20	NA	CASSFRSWAVGLGAQETQYF	TGTGCCAGCAGTTTCCGGTCTTGGGCCGTAGGCCTAGGGGCACAAGAGACCCAGTACTTC
TRBV29-1	NA	TRBJ2-5	12	NA	CSGIRGGETQYF	TGCAGCGGGATCAGGGGCGGAGAGACCCAGTACTTC
TRBV5-1	NA	TRBJ2-5	15	NA	CASSLPAGAQETQYF	TGCGCCAGCAGCTTGCCCGCGGGGGCTCAAGAGACCCAGTACTTC
TRBV9	NA	TRBJ1-3	15	NA	CASSPGTTSGNTIYF	TGTGCCAGCAGCCCAGGGACAACCTCTGGAAACACCATATATTTT
TRBV10-3	TRBD1	TRBJ1-1	15	NA	CAIRTTGAMNTEAFF	TGTGCCATCAGAACGACAGGGGCGATGAACACTGAAGCTTTCTTT
TRBV18	TRBD1	TRBJ1-6	16	NA	CASSPRGTGGYSPLHF	TGTGCCAGCTCACCACGGGGGACAGGGGGATATTCACCCCTCCACTTT
TRBV5-1	TRBD2	TRBJ2-1	16	once	CASSAPSSGEGNEQFF	TGCGCCAGCAGCGCCCCATCTAGCGGGGAAGGCAATGAGCAGTTCTTC
TRBV4-2	NA	TRBJ1-5	14	NA	CASSQGGPDQPQHF	TGTGCCAGCAGCCAAGGGGGGCCCGATCAGCCCCAGCATTTT
TRBV18	TRBD1	TRBJ1-1	14	NA	CASSPDRGSTEAFF	TGTGCCAGCTCACCGGACAGGGGAAGCACTGAAGCTTTCTTT
TRBV7-3	NA	TRBJ2-2	12	NA	CASSQYTGELFF	TGTGCCAGCAGCCAGTACACCGGGGAGCTGTTTTTT
TRBV4-3	NA	TRBJ2-7	14	NA	CASSQLYRVYEQYF	TGCGCCAGCAGCCAATTGTACAGGGTCTACGAGCAGTACTTC
TRBV6-6	NA	TRBJ1-2	10	NA	CASGQYGYTF	TGTGCCAGCGGCCAATATGGCTACACCTTC
TRBV6-2/TRBV6-3	TRBD2	TRBJ2-1	14	NA	CASSYLAGGYEQFF	TGTGCCAGCAGTTATCTAGCGGGGGGCTATGAGCAGTTCTTC
TRBV9	TRBD1	TRBJ1-1	14	NA	CASSATGGYTEAFF	TGTGCCAGCAGCGCGACAGGGGGGTACACTGAAGCTTTCTTT
TRBV19	NA	TRBJ2-2	15	NA	CASSSTGSNTGELFF	TGTGCCAGTAGTTCAACAGGGTCGAACACCGGGGAGCTGTTTTTT
TRBV4-2	TRBD1	TRBJ1-6	14	NA	CASSPGQDNSPLHF	TGTGCCAGCAGCCCGGGACAGGACAATTCACCCCTCCACTTT
TRBV6-5	NA	TRBJ1-5	13	NA	CASRPPRGQPQHF	TGTGCCAGCAGGCCCCCCAGGGGCCAGCCCCAGCATTTT
TRBV30	NA	TRBJ2-1	13	NA	CAWSGGPYNEQFF	TGTGCCTGGAGTGGCGGCCCTTACAATGAGCAGTTCTTC
TRBV3-1/TRBV3-2	NA	TRBJ2-1	12	once	CASSWERNEQFF	TGTGCCAGCAGCTGGGAGAGGAATGAGCAGTTCTTC
TRBV2	TRBD2	TRBJ2-1	19	NA	CASSELTIRLAGDYNEQFF	TGTGCCAGCAGTGAGTTGACCATCCGACTAGCGGGGGACTACAATGAGCAGTTCTTC
TRBV10-3	NA	TRBJ1-3	13	NA	CAIRDGSGNTIYF	TGTGCCATCCGAGATGGCTCTGGAAACACCATATATTTT
TRBV7-2	NA	TRBJ2-1	15	NA	CASSLTGSSYNEQFF	TGTGCCAGCAGCTTAACGGGGAGCTCCTACAATGAGCAGTTCTTC
TRBV7-9	NA	TRBJ2-5	16	NA	CASSLRRDSGEETQYF	TGTGCCAGCAGCTTACGCCGGGACTCGGGGGAAGAGACCCAGTACTTC
TRBV7-9	NA	TRBJ2-7	15	once	CASSRRRGRPYEQYF	TGTGCCAGCAGCCGTCGGAGGGGCAGACCTTACGAGCAGTACTTC
TRBV4-2	TRBD2	TRBJ2-7	14	NA	CASSQERGGDEQYF	TGTGCCAGCAGCCAAGAGCGCGGGGGGGACGAGCAGTACTTC
TRBV10-3	NA	TRBJ2-5	15	NA	CAISDSRMNSLAQYF	TGTGCCATCAGTGACTCAAGGATGAATAGCTTGGCCCAGTACTTC
TRBV12-3/TRBV12-4	NA	TRBJ2-7	13	NA	CASKMDILYEQYF	TGTGCCAGCAAAATGGACATTCTCTACGAGCAGTACTTC
TRBV7-2	TRBD1	TRBJ1-5	16	NA	CASSTDTGGGNQPQHF	TGTGCCAGCAGCACAGATACAGGGGGTGGCAATCAGCCCCAGCATTTT
TRBV4-1	NA	TRBJ1-2	16	NA	CASSQPSTRGGSGYTF	TGCGCCAGCAGCCAACCCTCAACTCGGGGAGGTAGTGGCTACACCTTC
TRBV6-5	NA	TRBJ1-2	14	NA	CASSWTVINYGYTF	TGTGCCAGCAGCTGGACTGTTATTAACTATGGCTACACCTTC
TRBV5-1	TRBD2	TRBJ2-3	16	NA	CASSRSGGGPGFAQYF	TGCGCCAGCAGCCGAAGTGGCGGGGGGCCCGGATTTGCGCAGTATTTT
TRBV10-3	NA	TRBJ1-1	14	NA	CAIRRGQGWTEAFF	TGTGCCATCAGGCGGGGGCAGGGTTGGACTGAAGCTTTCTTT
TRBV7-3	TRBD2	TRBJ2-1	16	NA	CASSLGPSGVYNEQFF	TGTGCCAGCAGCTTAGGTCCTAGCGGGGTATACAATGAGCAGTTCTTC
TRBV24-1	TRBD1	TRBJ1-5	16	NA	CATSDNIQGHGQPQHF	TGTGCCACCAGTGATAATATACAGGGGCATGGTCAGCCCCAGCATTTT